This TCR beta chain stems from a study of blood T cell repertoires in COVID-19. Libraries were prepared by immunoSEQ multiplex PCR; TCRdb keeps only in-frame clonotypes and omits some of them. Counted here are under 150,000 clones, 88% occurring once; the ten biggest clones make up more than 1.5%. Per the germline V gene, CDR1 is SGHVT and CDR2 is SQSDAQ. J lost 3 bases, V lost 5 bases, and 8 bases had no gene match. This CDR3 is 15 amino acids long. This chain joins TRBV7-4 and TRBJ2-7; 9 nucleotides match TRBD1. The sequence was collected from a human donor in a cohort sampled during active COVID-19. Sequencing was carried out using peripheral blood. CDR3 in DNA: TGTGCCAGCAGCCCCCAGGGGACAGGGATCTACGAGCAGTACTTC. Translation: CASSPQGTGIYEQYF.